A selection of T cell receptor beta chains follows, all from one sample in a study of T cells in Graves' hyperthyroidism and ophthalmopathy. TCRdb used MiXCR to reprocess the multiplex PCR reads, holding one entry per CDR3 protein. The sample lists 450,000 to 500,000 distinct CDR3 sequences; roughly 22% were seen once. Sequenced sample: blood. The receptors come from a woman aged 65 to 85 with Graves' ophthalmopathy. Both conserved end residues are part of each CDR3. D genes are given only for firm matches. Where a row states a size, it is once, few, many or the class of an expanded clone; other rows omit it.

>-|few|TRBJ1-1|TRBV30
CAGGRTEAFF
TGTGCCGGTGGACGCACTGAAGCTTTCTTT
>-|few|TRBJ2-2|TRBV7-9
CASSLTMLDKKELFF
TGTGCCAGCAGCTTAACCATGCTAGATAAAAAGGAGCTGTTTTTT
>-|few|TRBJ1-2|TRBV20-1
CSARDSYGYTF
TGCAGTGCTAGGGACTCCTATGGCTACACCTTC
>TRBD2|-|TRBJ2-7|TRBV20-1
CSAPTSGTPYEQYF
TGCAGTGCGCCGACTAGCGGGACGCCTTACGAGCAGTACTTC
>-|-|TRBJ1-1|TRBV15
CATSRVVVVGGGTEAFF
TGTGCCACCAGCAGAGTAGTAGTGGTGGGGGGGGGCACTGAAGCTTTCTTT
>-|-|TRBJ2-1|TRBV20-1
CSATLGGYNEQFF
TGCAGTGCTACCCTTGGGGGGTACAATGAGCAGTTCTTC
>TRBD1|many|TRBJ1-1|TRBV30
CAWRQGSGVTEAFF
TGTGCCTGGCGACAGGGCTCGGGGGTCACTGAAGCTTTCTTT
>-|-|TRBJ2-1|TRBV6-2/TRBV6-3
CASNRGGYKYNEQFF
TGTGCCAGCAACCGGGGCGGATATAAATACAATGAGCAGTTCTTC
>-|many|TRBJ1-2|TRBV28
CASSLAGRPLSNYGYTF
TGTGCCAGCAGTTTAGCTGGCAGGCCCCTTTCTAACTATGGCTACACCTTC
>-|many|TRBJ1-2|TRBV7-2
CASSSRAGNGYTF
TGTGCCAGCAGCTCACGGGCAGGGAATGGCTACACCTTC
>TRBD2|few|TRBJ2-1|TRBV20-1
CSARDLMRSGSSYNEQFF
TGCAGTGCTAGAGATTTGATGCGGAGCGGGAGCTCCTACAATGAGCAGTTCTTC
>-|many|TRBJ1-1|TRBV30
CAWSKTANTEAFF
TGTGCCTGGAGTAAGACAGCGAACACTGAAGCTTTCTTT
>TRBD1|many|TRBJ1-1|TRBV6-1
CASSTRTAGTGGIDTEAFF
TGTGCCAGCAGTACCCGGACCGCCGGGACAGGGGGCATAGACACTGAAGCTTTCTTT
>-|once|TRBJ1-5|TRBV20-1
CSARDSGNGPQHF
TGCAGTGCTAGAGATTCAGGGAACGGGCCCCAGCATTTT
>TRBD2|-|TRBJ2-2|TRBV10-3
CAIAGLAGVAGELFF
TGTGCCATCGCCGGACTAGCGGGAGTAGCCGGGGAGCTGTTTTTT
>-|many|TRBJ2-1|TRBV7-9
CASRKDWNNEQFF
TGTGCCAGCAGGAAGGACTGGAACAATGAGCAGTTCTTC
>-|few|TRBJ2-7|TRBV3-1
CASSQDPGWQRNEQYF
TGTGCCAGCAGCCAAGACCCTGGTTGGCAGCGGAACGAGCAGTACTTC
>-|few|TRBJ2-7|TRBV12-5
CASGSAGDEQYF
TGTGCTAGTGGTTCCGCAGGCGACGAGCAGTACTTC
>-|-|TRBJ1-2|TRBV28
CASSLSTRLQGTYGYTF
TGTGCCAGCAGTTTATCCACAAGGCTACAGGGCACCTATGGCTACACCTTC
>-|-|TRBJ2-1|TRBV5-4
CASRTLVGGFNEQFF
TGTGCCAGCAGAACCCTAGTCGGGGGATTCAATGAGCAGTTCTTC
>-|few|TRBJ2-1|TRBV15
CATSSVTRVGVYNEQFF
TGTGCCACCAGCAGCGTTACGCGGGTTGGGGTCTACAATGAGCAGTTCTTC
>-|many|TRBJ1-5|TRBV3-1
CASSQGGTVGNQPQHF
TGTGCCAGCAGCCAGGGGGGGACCGTCGGCAATCAGCCCCAGCATTTT
>-|once|TRBJ2-7|TRBV5-4
CASSKFRDPTYEQYF
TGTGCCAGCAGCAAGTTCAGGGACCCCACCTACGAGCAGTACTTC
>-|few|TRBJ1-5|TRBV28
CASRPGGISNQPQHF
TGTGCCAGCAGGCCGGGAGGGATAAGCAATCAGCCCCAGCATTTT
>-|-|TRBJ1-1|TRBV20-1
CSARDPRGVGEAFF
TGCAGTGCTAGAGATCCCCGGGGGGTGGGTGAAGCTTTCTTT
>TRBD2|many|TRBJ2-7|TRBV12-3/TRBV12-4
CASSLGLAGGPEQYF
TGTGCCAGCAGTTTGGGACTAGCGGGAGGGCCCGAGCAGTACTTC
>-|-|TRBJ2-6|TRBV6-2/TRBV6-3
CASSFFPPGYSGANVLTF
TGTGCCAGCAGTTTCTTCCCCCCAGGGTACTCTGGGGCCAACGTCCTGACTTTC
>-|-|TRBJ1-1|TRBV5-1
CASSRTGLGNTEAFF
TGCGCCAGCAGTCGAACAGGGTTAGGGAACACTGAAGCTTTCTTT
>TRBD2|-|TRBJ2-1|TRBV4-1
CASSLGSGRALERFF
TGCGCCAGCAGCCTGGGTAGCGGGAGGGCCCTCGAGCGGTTCTTC
>TRBD2|-|TRBJ2-3|TRBV5-1
CTSSLEAGEDTQYF
TGCACCAGCAGCTTGGAAGCGGGAGAAGATACGCAGTATTTT
>-|-|TRBJ2-5|TRBV30
CAWSPDSQETQYF
TGTGCCTGGAGCCCGGACAGTCAAGAGACCCAGTACTTC
>-|-|TRBJ1-1|TRBV28
CASSLWGPLNTEAFF
TGTGCCAGCAGTTTATGGGGGCCCTTGAACACTGAAGCTTTCTTT
>TRBD1|-|TRBJ1-6|TRBV6-8
CAIRTGTGGSPLHF
TGTGCCATCAGAACCGGGACAGGGGGTTCACCCCTCCACTTT
>-|many|TRBJ2-3|TRBV4-3
CASSQEGGTDTQYF
TGCGCCAGCAGCCAAGAAGGTGGTACAGATACGCAGTATTTT
>TRBD2|-|TRBJ2-3|TRBV27
CASSFLREKADTQYF
TGTGCCAGCAGTTTCTTGCGGGAGAAGGCAGATACGCAGTATTTT
>-|many|TRBJ1-5|TRBV7-9
CASSFGNSNQPQHF
TGTGCCAGCAGCTTCGGGAATAGCAATCAGCCCCAGCATTTT
>TRBD1|few|TRBJ2-5|TRBV3-1
CASSHRQGGLAETQYF
TGTGCCAGCAGCCATAGACAGGGCGGGTTAGCGGAGACCCAGTACTTC
>-|few|TRBJ2-5|TRBV5-6
CASTFGGAQETQYF
TGTGCCAGCACCTTCGGGGGTGCGCAAGAGACCCAGTACTTC
>TRBD2|few|TRBJ2-7|TRBV14
CASSFDPGLVDEQYF
TGTGCCAGCAGCTTCGATCCGGGACTAGTAGACGAGCAGTACTTC
>TRBD1|few|TRBJ2-1|TRBV28
CASSIGQGARDEQFF
TGTGCCAGCAGCATCGGACAGGGGGCCCGAGATGAGCAGTTCTTC
>TRBD2|-|TRBJ2-7|TRBV10-2
CASSETSGDYEQYF
TGCGCCAGCAGTGAGACTAGCGGGGACTACGAGCAGTACTTC
>-|-|TRBJ2-5|TRBV19
CASTVRGGETQYF
TGTGCCAGTACGGTCCGGGGAGGAGAGACCCAGTACTTC
>-|many|TRBJ1-2|TRBV2
CASSESGTPYGYTF
TGTGCCAGCAGCGAGTCCGGGACACCGTATGGCTACACCTTC